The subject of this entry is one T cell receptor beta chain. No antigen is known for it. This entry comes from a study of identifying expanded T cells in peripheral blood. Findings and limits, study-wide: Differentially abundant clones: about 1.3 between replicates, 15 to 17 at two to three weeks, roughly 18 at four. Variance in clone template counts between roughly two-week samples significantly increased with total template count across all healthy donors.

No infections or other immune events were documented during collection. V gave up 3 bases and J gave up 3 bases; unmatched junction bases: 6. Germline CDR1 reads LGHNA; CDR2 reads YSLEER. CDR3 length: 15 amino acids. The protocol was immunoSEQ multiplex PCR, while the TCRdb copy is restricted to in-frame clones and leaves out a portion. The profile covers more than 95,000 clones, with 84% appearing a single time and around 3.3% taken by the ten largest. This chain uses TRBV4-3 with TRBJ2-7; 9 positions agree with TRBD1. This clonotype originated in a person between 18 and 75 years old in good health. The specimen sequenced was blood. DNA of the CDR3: TGCGCCAGCAGCCACGAAGGACAGGGGATCTACGAGCAGTACTTC. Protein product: CASSHEGQGIYEQYF.